This T cell receptor (beta chain) was sequenced in a study of early T cells in non-severe SARS-CoV-2 infection. Background on the study: Unpaired chains resulted from sequencing bulk RNA of unsorted whole blood.

TCRdb reanalysed the 5' RACE reads using MiXCR and keeps one entry per CDR3 protein. This sample has about 100,000 distinct CDR3 sequences, with roughly 14% found just once. V was pared by 2 bases and J by 4 bases, with 10 bases between. Germline V gene lookup returns CDR1 SGHTA and CDR2 FQGNSA. The CDR3 is 14 amino acids. There are a few counts of this clonotype. The sequence derives from an adult who was a healthcare worker with PCR-confirmed SARS-CoV-2 infection or an uninfected control (not recorded which). The sample consisted of whole blood. The V and J genes are TRBV7-2 and TRBJ2-3; D is perhaps TRBD2 (5 bases). The CDR3 DNA reads as TGTGCCAGCAGCTTAATATTAGCGTCAGATACGCAGTATTTT. Residues: CASSLILASDTQYF.